The 17 T cell receptor beta chains in this list originate from one sample, sequenced in a study of blood T cell repertoires in COVID-19 (dated by TCRdb to the early 2020s). The library was produced with the immunoSEQ multiplex PCR assay. Sourced from immuneACCESS, this table was stored by TCRdb with only in-frame sequences that have V and J called. A share of the clones is absent; for the studies checked, an unresolved V gene accounts for under half, and the remainder has no known explanation. For this sample the table gives 55,000 to 80,000 clones, of which 88% were detected only once. About 27% of the sample belongs to the ten largest clones. Material: peripheral blood. The source of these receptors is a man aged 50 to 59 with acute or convalescent COVID-19.

This clone has only one observation. The V and J genes are TRBV5-1 and TRBJ2-2; 10 bases line up with TRBD2. The V gene end was trimmed by 0 bases and the J gene end by 5 bases; junction bases not matched to a gene: 4. Germline values: CDR1 SGHRS, CDR2 YFSETQ. The CDR3 has 16 amino acids. Here the CDR3 DNA reads TGCGCCAGCAGCTTGGAGGCGGGACTAGCGACCGGGGAGCTGTTTTTT. Protein: CASSLEAGLATGELFF. The whole variable domain, filled in from reference TRBV5-1 and TRBJ2-2, reads KAGVTQTPRYLIKTRGQQVTLSCSPISGHRSVSWYQQTPGQGLQFLFEYFSETQRNKGNFPGRFSGRQFSNSRSEMNVSTLELGDSALYLCASSLEAGLATGELFFGEGSRLTVL.

The rearrangement joins TRBV7-6 to TRBJ2-7; TRBD2 aligns across 9 bases. The CDR3 is made up of 14 amino acids. J was trimmed by 2 bases and V by 5 bases; bases with no gene match: 4. The germline V gene has CDR1 SGHVS and CDR2 FNYEAQ. The CDR3 loop is CASSPGTSTYEQYF. The CDR3 DNA reads as TGTGCCAGCAGCCCAGGGACTAGCACCTACGAGCAGTACTTC.

Here the CDR3 reads CASSEGGGAFGYTF. The CDR3 DNA reads TGTGCCAGCAGTGAAGGCGGGGGGGCTTTTGGCTACACCTTC. The gene calls are TRBV2 and TRBJ1-2; weak D call: TRBD1 (6 bases). Trimming left V 1 base short and J 7 bases short, with 13 bases between. Germline CDR1 and CDR2: SNHLY and FYNNEI. The length of the CDR3 is 14 residues. The variable domain in full, with the rest retrieved from reference TRBV2 and TRBJ1-2, is EPEVTQTPSHQVTQMGQEVILRCVPISNHLYFYWYRQILGQKVEFLVSFYNNEISEKSEIFDDQFSVERPDGSNFTLKIRSTKLEDSAMYFCASSEGGGAFGYTFGSGTRLTVV.

This clone is labeled medium-sized. This chain joins TRBV27 and TRBJ2-1; TRBD2 is a possible D gene (6 bases). The CDR3 is 17 residues long. V lost 6 bases to trimming and J lost 0 bases, with 18 bases between them. Germline V gives CDR1 MNHEY, CDR2 SMNVEV (reference sequence). The CDR3 reads CASSQNGGVSSYNEQFF. DNA of the CDR3: TGTGCCAGCAGCCAAAACGGCGGGGTGAGCTCCTACAATGAGCAGTTCTTC.

The chain recombines TRBV13 with TRBJ2-3; 9 bases align to TRBD1. V was pared by 2 bases and J by 4 bases, with 4 bases of the junction left unmatched. The length of the CDR3 is 15 residues. Germline CDR1 is PRHDT and CDR2 is FYEKMQ (reference sequence). CDR3 sequence (DNA): TGTGCCAGCAGCTTAAACAGGGGGCTGTCAGATACGCAGTATTTT. Its protein product is CASSLNRGLSDTQYF.

This sequence joins TRBV18 and TRBJ2-1; D may be TRBD1 (5 bases). Trimming removed 2 bases at V and 5 bases at J, with 10 bases between. CDR3 length: 14 residues. The germline gives CDR1 KGHSH, CDR2 LQKENI. CDR3 residues: CASSPSDSHNEQFF. The DNA for the CDR3 is TGTGCCAGCTCACCATCAGACAGCCACAATGAGCAGTTCTTC.

The rearrangement joins TRBV9 to TRBJ1-6; D unclear. The V end was cut by 3 bases, the J end by 5 bases, with 12 bases between. The CDR3 spans 15 residues. Germline V gives CDR1 SGDLS, CDR2 YYNGEE. CDR3 protein: CASSEASNHNSPLHF. CDR3 sequence (DNA): TGTGCCAGCAGCGAAGCCTCGAACCATAATTCACCCCTCCACTTT.

The rearrangement links TRBV7-9 to TRBJ2-5; 8 bases line up with TRBD2. Trimming at V came to 5 bases and at J to 2 bases, leaving 10 bases not matched to a gene. The CDR3 sequence is 16 residues long. Germline assignment: CDR1 SEHNR and CDR2 FQNEAQ (reference sequence). The CDR3 sequence: CASSPRTSRTQETQYF. The CDR3 DNA sequence: TGTGCCAGCAGCCCCCGGACTAGCAGGACTCAAGAGACCCAGTACTTC.

The rearrangement uses TRBV24-1 and TRBJ2-1, with 8 nucleotides matching TRBD2. This CDR3 comprises 16 residues. Germline lookup yields CDR1 KGHDR and CDR2 SFDVKD. V lost 3 bases and J lost 8; bases outside the gene matches: 11. The DNA of the CDR3 is TGTGCCACCAGTGATGTCCGGGACCGGGAGGGGGATGAGCAGTTCTTC. This codes for CATSDVRDREGDEQFF.

This chain connects TRBV6-2 or TRBV6-3 to TRBJ2-7; 7 bases fit TRBD1. This CDR3 has 14 residues. The germline V gene encodes CDR1 MNHEY and CDR2 SVGEGT. Trimming removed 5 bases from V and 3 bases from J; junction bases left unmatched: 7. The CDR3 sequence is CASSRKTGSYEQYF. The CDR3 DNA sequence: TGTGCCAGCAGTAGGAAGACAGGGAGCTACGAGCAGTACTTC.

The CDR3 bases are TGTGCCAGCAGCTTCGGGGGCGGGGGGGCAGATACGCAGTATTTT. Residues: CASSFGGGGADTQYF. The genes are TRBV5-4 and TRBJ2-3, with 9 nucleotides matching TRBD2. The CDR3 length is 15 residues. Germline loops: CDR1 SGHNT, CDR2 YYREEE (reference sequence). With V trimmed by 2 bases and J by 4 bases, 5 bases remained unmatched.

The V and J genes are TRBV19 and TRBJ2-4, with TRBD1 matching over 9 bases. The trim removed 1 base at V and 8 bases at J, leaving 9 bases unmatched. The CDR3 contains 16 residues. Germline CDR1 and CDR2: LNHDA and SQIVND (reference sequence). CDR3 loop: CASSIGGTGLTDIQYF. In DNA form, the CDR3 reads TGTGCCAGTAGTATAGGGGGGACAGGGTTGACGGACATTCAGTACTTC. Using reference TRBV19 and TRBJ2-4 for the parts outside the CDR3, the full variable domain is DGGITQSPKYLFRKEGQNVTLSCEQNLNHDAMYWYRQDPGQGLRLIYYSQIVNDFQKGDIAEGYSVSREKKESFPLTVTSAQKNPTAFYLCASSIGGTGLTDIQYFGAGTRLSVL.

The gene calls are TRBV11-1 and TRBJ2-2; D not certain. The ends were cut back, 2 bases at V and 0 bases at J, with 7 bases in the middle. This CDR3 has 15 amino acids. The germline V gene has CDR1 SGHAT and CDR2 FQDESV (reference sequence). The CDR3 nucleotides are TGTGCCAGCAGCTTATCTAGAGCGAACACCGGGGAGCTGTTTTTT. This gives the protein CASSLSRANTGELFF.

The gene calls are TRBV29-1 and TRBJ1-2, with 9 nucleotides matching TRBD1. In germline, CDR1 is SQVTM, CDR2 ANQGSEA. The V gene end was trimmed by 2 bases and the J gene end by 4 bases; junction bases not matched to a gene: 11. The CDR3 sequence is 16 residues long. The CDR3 region is CSVERDRVPRVYGYTF. The DNA for the CDR3 is TGCAGCGTTGAACGGGACAGGGTACCCCGAGTCTATGGCTACACCTTC.

The rearrangement joins TRBV18 to TRBJ2-3; 11 positions agree with TRBD2. Germline V CDR1 and CDR2: KGHSH, LQKENI. The CDR3 consists of 16 residues. J gave up 5 bases and V 0 bases, and 4 bases lay outside the gene matches. The CDR3 sequence is CASSPPGLAGGDTQYF. The CDR3 nucleotides read TGTGCCAGCTCACCACCGGGCCTAGCGGGGGGAGATACGCAGTATTTT.

This clone was observed a handful of times. The V gene is TRBV19, the J gene TRBJ2-7; 9 nucleotides agree with TRBD1. The V gene end was trimmed by 8 bases and the J gene end by 11 bases; junction bases not matched to a gene: 22. The CDR3 length is 16 residues. CDR1 is LNHDA, CDR2 SQIVND, per germline (reference sequence). CDR3 nucleotide sequence: TGTGCCAGTGCCGGGGGCTCTCCGGGACAGGGCGCAACGGAGTACTTC. It translates to CASAGGSPGQGATEYF.

V usage is TRBV27 and J usage is TRBJ2-1, with 10 bases fitting TRBD2. CDR1 is MNHEY, CDR2 SMNVEV, per germline (reference sequence). The junction had 6 bases not matched to a gene; V was cut back by 3 bases and J by 4 bases. The CDR3 totals 16 residues. The DNA for the CDR3 is TGTGCCAGCAGTTTTGAGATAGCGGGGGGATACAATGAGCAGTTCTTC. Its translation: CASSFEIAGGYNEQFF.